This TCR beta chain derives from a study of T cell repertoires in cytomegalovirus infection (dated by TCRdb to the late 2010s). With respect to the entire study: Donor HLA type was relevant to the analysis, as public TCR beta signatures indicated carriage of CMV infection together with the matching HLA type.

The study at large found these results: The ex vivo response was dominated by HLA-C-restricted CMV-specific TCR beta clonotypes, which also provided the single most frequent clonotype in two of eight donors. Carriers of CMV infection plus the relevant HLA type were discriminated by the cumulative frequency of public TCR beta family members in the study cohort and in an independent approximately 400-donor cohort.

Comments on this clonotype: Which antigen it targets is not known. Base qualities are not provided; no much larger clone lies one nucleotide away.

Data came from an Illumina HiSeq 1500. TCRdb cleaned the public reads at Q25 with fastp, built clones with MiXCR and kept in-frame beta chains. Every CDR3 protein is listed once, alongside the most common genes and DNA of its rows. This sample gives about 450,000 distinct CDR3 sequences in total; 31% of them show up just once. In total, the top ten clones hold roughly 13% of the sample. Based on the germline V gene, the CDR1 and CDR2 sequences are MNHNS and SASEGT. From cysteine to phenylalanine, the CDR3 is 14 amino acids long. The read is trimmed to its CDR3 DNA, 42 bases read in frame from base 1. At the junction V is shortened by 6 bases and J by 4 bases, with 15 bases in between.

Rearrangement joined TRBV6-1 to TRBJ2-5; TRBD1 is a weak D gene call, 6 bases matching. Sample: PBMCs. The clonotype comes from a human donor in good health (CMV status not recorded). Some clones in this sample may be carry-over from other donors' samples. CDR3 protein: CASSPGQLLETQYF. At the DNA level, the sequence is TGTGCCAGCAGCCCAGGACAGCTTCTAGAGACCCAGTACTTC.